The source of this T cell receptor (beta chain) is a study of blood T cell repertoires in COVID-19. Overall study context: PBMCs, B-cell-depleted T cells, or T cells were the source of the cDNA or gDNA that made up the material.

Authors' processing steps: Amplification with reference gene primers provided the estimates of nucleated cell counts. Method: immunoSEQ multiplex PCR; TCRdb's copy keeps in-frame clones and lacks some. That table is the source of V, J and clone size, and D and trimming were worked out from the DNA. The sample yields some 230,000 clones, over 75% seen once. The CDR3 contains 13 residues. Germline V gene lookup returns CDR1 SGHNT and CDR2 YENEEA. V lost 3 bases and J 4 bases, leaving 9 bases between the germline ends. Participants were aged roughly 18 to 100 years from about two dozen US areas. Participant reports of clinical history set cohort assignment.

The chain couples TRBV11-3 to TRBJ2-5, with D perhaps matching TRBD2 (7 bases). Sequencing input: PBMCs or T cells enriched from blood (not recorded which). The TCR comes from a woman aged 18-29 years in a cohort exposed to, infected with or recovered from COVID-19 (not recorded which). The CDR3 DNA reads TGTGCCAGCAGCTTGAGGGGGGGAGAGACCCAGTACTTC. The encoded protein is CASSLRGGETQYF.